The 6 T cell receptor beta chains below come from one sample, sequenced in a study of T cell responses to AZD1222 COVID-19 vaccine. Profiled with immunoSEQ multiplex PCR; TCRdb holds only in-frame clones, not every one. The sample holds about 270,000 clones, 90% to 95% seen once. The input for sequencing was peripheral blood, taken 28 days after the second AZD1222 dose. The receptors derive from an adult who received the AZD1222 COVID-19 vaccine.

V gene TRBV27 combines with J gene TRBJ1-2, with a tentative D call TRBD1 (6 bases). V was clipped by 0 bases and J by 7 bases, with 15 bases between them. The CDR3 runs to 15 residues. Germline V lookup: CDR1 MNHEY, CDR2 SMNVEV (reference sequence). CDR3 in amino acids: CASSLSGGQSGGYTF. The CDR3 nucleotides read TGTGCCAGCAGTTTATCCGGGGGGCAATCGGGTGGCTACACCTTC.

This CDR3 is CASSQDVSSGGAYETQYF. The CDR3 nucleotides are TGTGCCAGCAGCCAAGATGTATCTAGCGGGGGGGCCTATGAGACCCAGTACTTC. V usage is TRBV3-1 (or the pseudogene TRBV3-2) and J usage is TRBJ2-5; 12 bases line up with TRBD2. The CDR3 contains 18 residues. Germline CDR1 is LGHDT and CDR2 is YNNKEL (reference sequence). V lost 0 bases and J lost 5; bases outside the gene matches: 10.

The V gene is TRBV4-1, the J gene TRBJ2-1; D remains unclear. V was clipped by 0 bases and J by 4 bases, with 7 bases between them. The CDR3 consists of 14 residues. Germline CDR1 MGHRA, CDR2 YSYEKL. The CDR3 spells CASSQEAQYNEQFF. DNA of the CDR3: TGCGCCAGCAGCCAAGAGGCACAGTACAATGAGCAGTTCTTC.

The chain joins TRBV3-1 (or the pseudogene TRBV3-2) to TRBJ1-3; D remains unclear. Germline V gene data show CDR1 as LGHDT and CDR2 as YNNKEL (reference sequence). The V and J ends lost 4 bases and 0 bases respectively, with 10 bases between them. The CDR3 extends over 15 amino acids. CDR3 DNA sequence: TGTGCCAGCAGCCTCTACACGAGCTCTGGAAACACCATATATTTT. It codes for CASSLYTSSGNTIYF.

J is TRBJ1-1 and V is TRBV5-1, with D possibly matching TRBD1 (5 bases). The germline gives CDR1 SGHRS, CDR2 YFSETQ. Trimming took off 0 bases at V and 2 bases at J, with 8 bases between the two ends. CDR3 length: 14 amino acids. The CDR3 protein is CASSLGTFNTEAFF. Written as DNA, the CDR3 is TGCGCCAGCAGCTTGGGGACATTTAACACTGAAGCTTTCTTT.

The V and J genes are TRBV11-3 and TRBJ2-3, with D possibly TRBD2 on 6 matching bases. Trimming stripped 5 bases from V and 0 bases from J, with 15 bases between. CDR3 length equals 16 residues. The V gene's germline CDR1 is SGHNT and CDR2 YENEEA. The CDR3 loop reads CASSRGTFPSTDTQYF. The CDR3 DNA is TGTGCCAGCAGCCGCGGGACTTTCCCTAGCACAGATACGCAGTATTTT.